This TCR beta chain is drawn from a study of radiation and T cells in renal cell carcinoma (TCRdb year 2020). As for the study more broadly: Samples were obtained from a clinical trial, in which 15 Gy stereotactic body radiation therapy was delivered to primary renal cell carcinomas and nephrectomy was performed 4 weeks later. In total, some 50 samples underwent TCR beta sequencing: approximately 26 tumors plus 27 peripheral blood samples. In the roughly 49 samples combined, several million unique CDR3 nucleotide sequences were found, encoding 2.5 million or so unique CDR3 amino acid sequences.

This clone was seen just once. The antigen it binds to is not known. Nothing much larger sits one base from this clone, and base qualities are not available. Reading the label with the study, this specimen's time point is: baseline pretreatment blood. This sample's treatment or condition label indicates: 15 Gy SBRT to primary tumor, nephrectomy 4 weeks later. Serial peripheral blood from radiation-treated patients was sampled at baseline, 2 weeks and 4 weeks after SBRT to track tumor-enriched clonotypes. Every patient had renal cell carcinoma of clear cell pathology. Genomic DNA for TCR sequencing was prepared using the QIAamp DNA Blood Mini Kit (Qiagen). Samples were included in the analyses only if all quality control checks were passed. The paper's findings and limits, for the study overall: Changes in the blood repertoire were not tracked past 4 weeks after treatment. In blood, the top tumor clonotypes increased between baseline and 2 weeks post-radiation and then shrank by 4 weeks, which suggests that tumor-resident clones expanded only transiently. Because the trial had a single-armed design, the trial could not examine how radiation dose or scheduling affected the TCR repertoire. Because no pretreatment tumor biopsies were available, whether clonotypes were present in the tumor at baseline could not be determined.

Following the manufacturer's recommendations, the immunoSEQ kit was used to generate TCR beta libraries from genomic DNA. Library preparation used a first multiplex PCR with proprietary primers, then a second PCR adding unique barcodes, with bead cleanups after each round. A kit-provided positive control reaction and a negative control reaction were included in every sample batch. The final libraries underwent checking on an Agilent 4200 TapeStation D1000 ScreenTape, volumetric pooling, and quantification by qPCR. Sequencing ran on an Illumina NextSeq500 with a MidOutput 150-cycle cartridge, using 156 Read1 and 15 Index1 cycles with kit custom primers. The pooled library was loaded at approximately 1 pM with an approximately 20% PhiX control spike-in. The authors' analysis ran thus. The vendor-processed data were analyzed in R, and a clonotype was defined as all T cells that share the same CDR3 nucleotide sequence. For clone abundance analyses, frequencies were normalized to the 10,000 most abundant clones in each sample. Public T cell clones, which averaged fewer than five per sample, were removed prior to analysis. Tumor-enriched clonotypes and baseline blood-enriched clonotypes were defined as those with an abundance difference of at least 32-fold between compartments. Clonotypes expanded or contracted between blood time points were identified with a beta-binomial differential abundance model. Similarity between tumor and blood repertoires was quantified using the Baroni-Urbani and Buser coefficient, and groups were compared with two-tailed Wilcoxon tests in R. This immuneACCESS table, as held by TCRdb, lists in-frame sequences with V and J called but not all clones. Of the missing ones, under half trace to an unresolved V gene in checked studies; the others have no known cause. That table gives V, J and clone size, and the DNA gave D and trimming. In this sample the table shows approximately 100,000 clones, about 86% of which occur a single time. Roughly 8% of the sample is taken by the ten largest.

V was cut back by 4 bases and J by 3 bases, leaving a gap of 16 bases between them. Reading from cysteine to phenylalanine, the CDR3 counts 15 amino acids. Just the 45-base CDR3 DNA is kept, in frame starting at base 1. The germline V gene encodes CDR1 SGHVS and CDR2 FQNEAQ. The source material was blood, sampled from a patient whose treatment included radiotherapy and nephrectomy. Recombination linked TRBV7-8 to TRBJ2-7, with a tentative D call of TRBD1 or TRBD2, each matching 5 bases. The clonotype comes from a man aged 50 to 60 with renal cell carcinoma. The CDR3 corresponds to CASSSPVGAGYEQYF. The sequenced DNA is TGTGCCAGCAGCTCGCCCGTCGGGGCCGGCTACGAGCAGTACTTC.